Below are 15 T cell receptor beta chains sequenced from a single sample in a study of PD-1 blockade in classical Hodgkin lymphoma. Clones were read by immunoSEQ multiplex PCR, and TCRdb kept only the in-frame ones, dropping some. The data contain 13,000 or so clones, around 90% of them singletons. Every single patient, without exception, relapsed after autologous stem cell transplantation, and brentuximab vedotin exposure varied. The input for sequencing was peripheral blood mononuclear cells (PBMCs), taken at baseline. The receptors stem from a human donor with classical Hodgkin lymphoma.

This chain uses TRBV2 with TRBJ1-5; the D is unclear. V gave up 0 bases and J gave up 1 base, with 13 bases separating them. Germline CDR1 is SNHLY and CDR2 is FYNNEI. This CDR3 is 17 amino acids long. CDR3 amino acids: CASSEALGLGSNQPQHF. CDR3 nucleotides: TGTGCCAGCAGTGAAGCGCTAGGCCTAGGGAGCAATCAGCCCCAGCATTTT.

This chain connects TRBV10-3 to TRBJ1-4; no reliable D call. This CDR3 has 13 residues. CDR1 and CDR2 from the germline V gene are ENHRY and SYGVKD. V gave up 4 bases and J gave up 8 bases, with 11 bases separating them. The CDR3 here is CAISVGDREKLFF. The CDR3 region has the DNA TGTGCCATCAGTGTTGGTGATCGGGAAAAACTGTTTTTT.

The chain recombines TRBV5-8 with TRBJ2-7; 9 bases match TRBD2. Germline CDR1 reads SGHTS; CDR2 reads YDEGEE. The V and J ends lost 4 bases and 4 bases, in that order; junction bases with no gene match: 9. The CDR3 runs to 15 residues. The CDR3 sequence is CASSRNSGSSYEQYF. CDR3 in DNA: TGTGCCAGCAGCCGCAATAGCGGGAGTTCGTACGAGCAGTACTTC. Using reference TRBV5-8 and TRBJ2-7 for the parts outside the CDR3, the full variable domain is EAGVTQSPTHLIKTRGQQATLRCSPISGHTSVYWYQQALGLGLQFLLWYDEGEERNRGNFPPRFSGRQFPNYSSELNVNALELEDSALYLCASSRNSGSSYEQYFGPGTRLTVT.

This chain connects TRBV11-1 to TRBJ1-1; D remains unclear. CDR3 length: 15 residues. The germline gives CDR1 SGHAT, CDR2 FQDESV (reference sequence). V was pared by 5 bases and J by 0 bases, with 13 bases between. The CDR3 spells CASSPLGSMNTEAFF. The CDR3 DNA reads as TGTGCCAGCAGCCCCTTGGGGAGTATGAACACTGAAGCTTTCTTT. The full variable domain, in which reference TRBV11-1 and TRBJ1-1 provide the parts outside the CDR3, is EAEVAQSPRYKITEKSQAVAFWCDPISGHATLYWYRQILGQGPELLVQFQDESVVDDSQLPKDRFSAERLKGVDSTLKIQPAELGDSAMYLCASSPLGSMNTEAFFGQGTRLTVV.

This rearrangement joins TRBV13 to TRBJ2-1, with TRBD2 matching over 14 bases. The CDR3 loop spans 15 amino acids. After removal of 3 bases from V and 9 bases from J, the junction contained 4 bases not matched to a gene. Germline CDR1 is PRHDT and CDR2 is FYEKMQ (reference sequence). The CDR3 region has the DNA TGTGCCAGCAGCTTGGGACTAGCGGGAGAGGGTGAGCAGTTCTTC. Translating gives CASSLGLAGEGEQFF.

This rearrangement joins TRBV2 to TRBJ1-4, with no clear D. This CDR3 contains 11 residues. Germline assignment: CDR1 SNHLY and CDR2 FYNNEI. V shed 7 bases and J shed 4 bases, with 4 bases lying between them. The CDR3 DNA is TGTGCCAGCATCGTTAATGAAAAACTGTTTTTT. Protein: CASIVNEKLFF.

The chain joins TRBV6-4 to TRBJ1-5; D gene unclear. The germline V gene has CDR1 MRHNA and CDR2 SNTAGT. This CDR3 has 11 residues. The CDR3 protein is CAGLLNQPQHF. CDR3 DNA sequence: TGTGCAGGGTTACTCAATCAGCCCCAGCATTTT.

The V call is TRBV5-6, the J call TRBJ2-7; 9 bases line up with TRBD1. The trim removed 4 bases at V and 3 bases at J, leaving 8 bases unmatched. Germline V lookup: CDR1 SGHDT, CDR2 YYEEEE. This CDR3 has 15 amino acids. The CDR3 region has the DNA TGTGCCAGCAGCCCGGACAGGGGAGGGAACTACGAGCAGTACTTC. It codes for CASSPDRGGNYEQYF.

This chain links TRBV4-2 with TRBJ1-2; D gene unclear. CDR1 is LGHNA, CDR2 YNFKEQ, per germline. Trimming pared 2 bases from V and 4 bases from J, leaving 8 bases between. The length of the CDR3 is 13 residues. The CDR3 DNA is TGTGCCAGCAGCCAAACCAGGTTCTATGGCTACACCTTC. Encoded protein: CASSQTRFYGYTF.

The chain carries TRBV2 and TRBJ2-7, with D possibly TRBD1 on 6 matching bases. The CDR3 loop spans 14 amino acids. From germline, CDR1 is SNHLY and CDR2 FYNNEI. Trimming shortened V by 8 bases and J by 3 bases, and 17 bases separated the two germline ends. CDR3 nucleotides: TGTGCCAGCTGGACAGCCCGGGGTATCTACGAGCAGTACTTC. It specifies CASWTARGIYEQYF.

J is TRBJ1-1 and V is TRBV19, with 8 bases matching TRBD1. CDR3 size: 13 residues. Trimming removed 4 bases from V and 11 bases from J; junction bases left unmatched: 9. The germline V gene encodes CDR1 LNHDA and CDR2 SQIVND (reference sequence). The CDR3 DNA sequence: TGTGCCAGTAGTACCACCGACAGGGGTTCGGCTTTCTTT. Translation gives CASSTTDRGSAFF.

The gene calls are TRBV7-8 and TRBJ1-1, with a possible D match to TRBD1 (6 bases). In germline, CDR1 is SGHVS, CDR2 FQNEAQ. This CDR3 region has 16 residues. The V gene lost 5 bases and the J gene lost 0 bases, with 16 bases spanning the gap. The CDR3 loop is CASSPRQVTMNTEAFF. CDR3 coding DNA: TGTGCCAGCAGCCCCCGACAGGTTACTATGAACACTGAAGCTTTCTTT.

This chain uses TRBV14 with TRBJ2-5, with D perhaps TRBD1 (7 bases). Trimming removed 2 bases at V and 7 bases at J, with 8 bases between. Looked up from germline, CDR1 is SGHDN and CDR2 is FVKESK. This CDR3 spans 12 amino acids. CDR3: CASSQQGGTQYF. The CDR3 bases are TGTGCCAGCAGCCAACAGGGGGGGACCCAGTACTTC. The full variable domain, in which reference TRBV14 and TRBJ2-5 provide the parts outside the CDR3, is EAGVTQFPSHSVIEKGQTVTLRCDPISGHDNLYWYRRVMGKEIKFLLHFVKESKQDESGMPNNRFLAERTGGTYSTLKVQPAELEDSGVYFCASSQQGGTQYFGPGTRLLVL.

This chain uses TRBV7-2 with TRBJ2-1; D is perhaps TRBD2 (6 bases). CDR3 length equals 15 residues. Trimming took off 4 bases at V and 5 bases at J, with 15 bases between the two ends. Per the germline V gene, CDR1 is SGHTA and CDR2 is FQGNSA. CDR3 loop: CASSSFIGRDNEQFF. The CDR3 nucleotides read TGTGCCAGCAGCTCCTTCATCGGGAGAGACAATGAGCAGTTCTTC.

This sequence joins TRBV20-1 and TRBJ2-3, with no clear D. CDR1 is DFQATT, CDR2 SNEGSKA, per germline (reference sequence). This CDR3 spans 11 amino acids. Between the trimmed V and J ends, which lost 6 bases and 0 bases, there was a span of 4 bases. CDR3 DNA sequence: TGCAGTGCGGAAAGCACAGATACGCAGTATTTT. Amino acids: CSAESTDTQYF.